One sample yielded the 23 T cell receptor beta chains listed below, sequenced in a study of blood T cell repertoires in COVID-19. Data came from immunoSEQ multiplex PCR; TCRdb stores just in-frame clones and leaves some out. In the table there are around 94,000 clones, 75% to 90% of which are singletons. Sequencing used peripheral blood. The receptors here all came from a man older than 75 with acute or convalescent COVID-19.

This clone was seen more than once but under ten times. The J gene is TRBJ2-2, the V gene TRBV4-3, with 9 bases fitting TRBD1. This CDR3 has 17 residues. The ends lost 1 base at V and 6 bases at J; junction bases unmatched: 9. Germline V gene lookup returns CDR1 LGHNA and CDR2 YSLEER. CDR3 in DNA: TGCGCCAGCAGCCAAGGTGTCGGGACAGGGAAGTCCGGGGAGCTGTTTTTT. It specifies CASSQGVGTGKSGELFF.

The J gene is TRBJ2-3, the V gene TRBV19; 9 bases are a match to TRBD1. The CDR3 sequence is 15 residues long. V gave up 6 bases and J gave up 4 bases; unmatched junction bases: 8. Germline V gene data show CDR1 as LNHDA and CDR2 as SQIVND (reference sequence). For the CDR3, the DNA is TGTGCCAGTAGGGAACAGGGGGCAAGGGCAGATACGCAGTATTTT. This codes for CASREQGARADTQYF.

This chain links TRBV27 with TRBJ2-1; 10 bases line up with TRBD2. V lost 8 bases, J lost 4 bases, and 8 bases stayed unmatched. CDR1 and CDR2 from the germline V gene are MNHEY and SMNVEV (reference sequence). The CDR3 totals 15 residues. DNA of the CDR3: TGTGCCAGCGGCTCTAGCGGGAGCCCATACAATGAGCAGTTCTTC. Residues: CASGSSGSPYNEQFF.

The CDR3 spells CASGTSGRRETQYF. Here the CDR3 DNA reads TGTGCCAGTGGGACTAGCGGGAGAAGGGAGACCCAGTACTTC. The chain recombines TRBV7-8 with TRBJ2-5, with 14 bases matching TRBD2. This CDR3 has 14 amino acids. The germline CDR1 and CDR2 sequences are SGHVS and FQNEAQ. Trimming removed 9 bases from V and 5 bases from J; junction bases left unmatched: 5.

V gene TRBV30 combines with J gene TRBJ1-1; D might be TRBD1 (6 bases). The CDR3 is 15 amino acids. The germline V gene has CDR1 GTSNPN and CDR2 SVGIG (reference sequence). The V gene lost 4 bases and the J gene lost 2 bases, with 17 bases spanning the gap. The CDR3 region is CAWTGDALPNTEAFF. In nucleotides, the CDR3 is TGTGCCTGGACAGGGGACGCCCTACCAAACACTGAAGCTTTCTTT.

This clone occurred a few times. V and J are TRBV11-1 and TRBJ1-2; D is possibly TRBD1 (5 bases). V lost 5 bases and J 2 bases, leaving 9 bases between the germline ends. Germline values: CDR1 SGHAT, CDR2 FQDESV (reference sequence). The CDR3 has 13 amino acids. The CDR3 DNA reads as TGTGCCAGCAGCCCCGCAGGGAACTATGGCTACACCTTC. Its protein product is CASSPAGNYGYTF.

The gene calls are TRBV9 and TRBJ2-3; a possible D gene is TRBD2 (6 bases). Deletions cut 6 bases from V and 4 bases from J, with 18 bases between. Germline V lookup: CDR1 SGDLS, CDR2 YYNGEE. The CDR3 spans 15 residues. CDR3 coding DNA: TGTGCCAGCAAACCCGGAGGGCTAGCACCAGATACGCAGTATTTT. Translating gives CASKPGGLAPDTQYF.

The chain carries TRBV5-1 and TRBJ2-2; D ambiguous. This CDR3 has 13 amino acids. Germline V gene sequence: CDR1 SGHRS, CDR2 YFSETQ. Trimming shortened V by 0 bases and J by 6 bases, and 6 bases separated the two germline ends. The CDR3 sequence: CASSLERAGELFF. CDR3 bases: TGCGCCAGCAGCTTGGAACGGGCCGGGGAGCTGTTTTTT.

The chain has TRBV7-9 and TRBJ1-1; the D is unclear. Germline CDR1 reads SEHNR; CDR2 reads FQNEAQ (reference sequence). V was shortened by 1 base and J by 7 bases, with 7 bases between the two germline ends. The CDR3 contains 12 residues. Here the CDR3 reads CASSLVSVEAFF. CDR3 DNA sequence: TGTGCCAGCAGCTTAGTTTCGGTTGAAGCTTTCTTT.

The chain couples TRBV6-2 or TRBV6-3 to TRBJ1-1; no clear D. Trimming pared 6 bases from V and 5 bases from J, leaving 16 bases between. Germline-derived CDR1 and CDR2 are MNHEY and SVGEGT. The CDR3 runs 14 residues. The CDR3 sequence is CASSRIRGGTEAFF. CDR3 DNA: TGTGCCAGCAGCCGAATACGGGGTGGAACTGAAGCTTTCTTT.

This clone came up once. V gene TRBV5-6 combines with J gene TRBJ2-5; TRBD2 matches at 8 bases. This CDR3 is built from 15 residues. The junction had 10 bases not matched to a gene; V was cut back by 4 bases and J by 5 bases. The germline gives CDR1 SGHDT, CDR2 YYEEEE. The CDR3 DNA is TGTGCCAGCAGCCAAGGGAGCGGGAGCTGGGAGACCCAGTACTTC. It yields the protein CASSQGSGSWETQYF. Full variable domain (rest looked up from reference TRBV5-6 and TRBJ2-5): DAGVTQSPTHLIKTRGQQVTLRCSPKSGHDTVSWYQQALGQGPQFIFQYYEEEERQRGNFPDRFSGHQFPNYSSELNVNALLLGDSALYLCASSQGSGSWETQYFGPGTRLLVL.

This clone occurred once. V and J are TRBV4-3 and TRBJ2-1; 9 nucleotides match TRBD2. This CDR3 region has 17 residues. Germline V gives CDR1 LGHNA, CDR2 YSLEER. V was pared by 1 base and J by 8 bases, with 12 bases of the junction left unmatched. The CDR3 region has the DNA TGCGCCAGCAGCCAAGGCAGCTCGGCGGGAGGGTTCGATGAGCAGTTCTTC. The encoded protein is CASSQGSSAGGFDEQFF.

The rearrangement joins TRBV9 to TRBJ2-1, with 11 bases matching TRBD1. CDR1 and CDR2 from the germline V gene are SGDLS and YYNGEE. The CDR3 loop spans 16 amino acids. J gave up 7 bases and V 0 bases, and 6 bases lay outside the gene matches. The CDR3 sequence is CASSVAGTGGSNEQFF. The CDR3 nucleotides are TGTGCCAGCAGCGTAGCTGGGACAGGGGGATCGAATGAGCAGTTCTTC.

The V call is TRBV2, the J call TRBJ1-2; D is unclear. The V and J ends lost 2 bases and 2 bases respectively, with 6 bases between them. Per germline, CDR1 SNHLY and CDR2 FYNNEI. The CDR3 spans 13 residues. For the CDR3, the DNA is TGTGCCAGCAGTGAACAGGCCAACTATGGCTACACCTTC. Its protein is CASSEQANYGYTF.

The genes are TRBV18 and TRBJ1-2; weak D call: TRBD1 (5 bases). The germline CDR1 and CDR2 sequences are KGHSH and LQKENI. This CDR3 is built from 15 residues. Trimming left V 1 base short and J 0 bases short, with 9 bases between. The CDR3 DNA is TGTGCCAGCTCACCACGGGAAGGGGCTAACTATGGCTACACCTTC. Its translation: CASSPREGANYGYTF.

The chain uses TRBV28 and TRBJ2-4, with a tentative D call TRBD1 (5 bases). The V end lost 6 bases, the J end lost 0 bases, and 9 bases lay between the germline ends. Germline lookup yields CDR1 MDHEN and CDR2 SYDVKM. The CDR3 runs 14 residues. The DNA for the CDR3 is TGTGCCAGCAGGGACAATCTAGCCAAAAACATTCAGTACTTC. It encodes CASRDNLAKNIQYF.

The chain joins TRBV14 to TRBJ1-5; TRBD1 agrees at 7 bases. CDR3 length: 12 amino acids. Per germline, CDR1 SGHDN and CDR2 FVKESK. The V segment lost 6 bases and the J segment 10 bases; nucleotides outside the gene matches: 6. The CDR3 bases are TGTGCCAGCAGTCATGGACAGGCCCCCCAGCATTTT. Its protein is CASSHGQAPQHF.

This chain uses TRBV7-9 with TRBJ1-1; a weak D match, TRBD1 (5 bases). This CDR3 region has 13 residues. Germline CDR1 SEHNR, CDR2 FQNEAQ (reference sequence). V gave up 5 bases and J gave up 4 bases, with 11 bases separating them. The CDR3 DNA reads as TGTGCCAGCAGCCGGACATCGGGCACTGAAGCTTTCTTT. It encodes CASSRTSGTEAFF.

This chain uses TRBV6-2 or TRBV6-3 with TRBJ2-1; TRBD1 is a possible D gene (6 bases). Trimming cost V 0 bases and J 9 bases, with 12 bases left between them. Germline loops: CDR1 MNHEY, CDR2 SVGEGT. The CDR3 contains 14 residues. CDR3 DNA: TGTGCCAGCAGTTACTCGAGGACAGAGACTGAGCAGTTCTTC. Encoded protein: CASSYSRTETEQFF.

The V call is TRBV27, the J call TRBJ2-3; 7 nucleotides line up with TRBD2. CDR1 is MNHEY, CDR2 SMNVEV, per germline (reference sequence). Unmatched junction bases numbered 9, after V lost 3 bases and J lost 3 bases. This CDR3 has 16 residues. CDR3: CASSLMAGDRTDTQYF. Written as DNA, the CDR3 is TGTGCCAGCAGTTTGATGGCGGGAGATCGGACAGATACGCAGTATTTT.

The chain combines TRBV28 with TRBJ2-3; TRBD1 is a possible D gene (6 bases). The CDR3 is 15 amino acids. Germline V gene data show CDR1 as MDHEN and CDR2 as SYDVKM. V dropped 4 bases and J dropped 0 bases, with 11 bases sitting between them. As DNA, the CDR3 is TGTGCCAGCAGTTCCCCCCAGGGGAGCACAGATACGCAGTATTTT. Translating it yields CASSSPQGSTDTQYF.

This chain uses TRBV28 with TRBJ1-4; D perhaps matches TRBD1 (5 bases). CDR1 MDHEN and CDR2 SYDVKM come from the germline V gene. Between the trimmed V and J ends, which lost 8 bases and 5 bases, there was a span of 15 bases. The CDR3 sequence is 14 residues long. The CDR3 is CASWGGEVNEKLFF. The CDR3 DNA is TGTGCCAGCTGGGGGGGGGAAGTAAATGAAAAACTGTTTTTT.

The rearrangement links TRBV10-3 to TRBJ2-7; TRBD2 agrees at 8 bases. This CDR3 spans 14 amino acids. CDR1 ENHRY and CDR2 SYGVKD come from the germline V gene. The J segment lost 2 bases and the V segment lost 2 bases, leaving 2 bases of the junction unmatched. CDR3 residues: CAISEERGPYEQYF. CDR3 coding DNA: TGTGCCATCAGTGAGGAGCGGGGGCCCTACGAGCAGTACTTC.